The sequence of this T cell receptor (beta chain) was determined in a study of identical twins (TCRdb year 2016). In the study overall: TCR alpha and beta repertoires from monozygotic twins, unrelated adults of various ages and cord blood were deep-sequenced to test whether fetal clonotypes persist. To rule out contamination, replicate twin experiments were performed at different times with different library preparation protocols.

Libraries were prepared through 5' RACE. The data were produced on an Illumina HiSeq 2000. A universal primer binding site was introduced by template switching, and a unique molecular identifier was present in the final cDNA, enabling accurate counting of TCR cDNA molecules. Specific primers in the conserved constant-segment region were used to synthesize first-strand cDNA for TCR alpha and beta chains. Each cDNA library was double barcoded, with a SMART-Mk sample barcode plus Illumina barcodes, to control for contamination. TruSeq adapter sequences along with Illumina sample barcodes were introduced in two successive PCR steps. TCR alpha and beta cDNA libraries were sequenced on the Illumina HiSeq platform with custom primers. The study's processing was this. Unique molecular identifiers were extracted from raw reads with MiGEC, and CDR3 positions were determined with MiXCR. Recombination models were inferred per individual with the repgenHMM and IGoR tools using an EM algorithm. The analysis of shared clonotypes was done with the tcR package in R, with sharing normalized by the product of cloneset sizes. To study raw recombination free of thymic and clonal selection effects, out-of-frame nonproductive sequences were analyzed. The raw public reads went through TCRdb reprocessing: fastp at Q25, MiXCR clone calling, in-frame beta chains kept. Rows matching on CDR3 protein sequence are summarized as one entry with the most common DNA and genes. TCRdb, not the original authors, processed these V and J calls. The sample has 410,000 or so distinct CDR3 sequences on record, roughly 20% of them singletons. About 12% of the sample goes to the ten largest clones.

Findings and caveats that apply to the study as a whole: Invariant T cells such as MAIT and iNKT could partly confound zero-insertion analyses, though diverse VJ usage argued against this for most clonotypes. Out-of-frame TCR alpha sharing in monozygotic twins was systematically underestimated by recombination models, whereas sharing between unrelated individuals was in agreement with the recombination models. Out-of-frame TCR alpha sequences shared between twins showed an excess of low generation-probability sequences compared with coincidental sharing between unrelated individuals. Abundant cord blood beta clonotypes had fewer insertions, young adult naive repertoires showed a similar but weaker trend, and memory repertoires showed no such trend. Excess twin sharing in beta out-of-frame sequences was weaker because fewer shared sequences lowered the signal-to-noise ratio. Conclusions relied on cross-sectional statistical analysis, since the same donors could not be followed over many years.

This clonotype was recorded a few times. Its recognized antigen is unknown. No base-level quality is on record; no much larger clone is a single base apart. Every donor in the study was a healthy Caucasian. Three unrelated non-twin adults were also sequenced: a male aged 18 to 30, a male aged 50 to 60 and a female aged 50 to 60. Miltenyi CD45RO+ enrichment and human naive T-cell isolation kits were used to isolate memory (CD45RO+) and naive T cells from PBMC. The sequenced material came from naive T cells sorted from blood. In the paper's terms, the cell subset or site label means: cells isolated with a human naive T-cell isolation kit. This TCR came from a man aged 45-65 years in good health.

At the DNA level, the sequence is TGTGCCAGCAGCTCCGGGACTAGCAGATACAATGAGCAGTTCTTC. Translated, it gives CASSSGTSRYNEQFF. The chain uses TRBV5-5 and TRBJ2-1; 9 bases in the junction line up with TRBD2. From cysteine to phenylalanine, the CDR3 is 15 amino acids long. Solely the CDR3 DNA is kept, with 45 bases framed from the first base. V ends up 3 bases short and J 4 bases short, with an unmatched junction base count of 5. CDR1 SGHKS and CDR2 YYEKEE were looked up in the germline V gene (reference sequence).